These 10 T cell receptor beta chains were all obtained from the same sample, sequenced in a study of blood T cells in healthy people across ages. A second PCR of roughly 6 to 12 cycles used a sample-barcoded 5' primer and a J-beta primer mix. One entry per CDR3 protein results from TCRdb running MiXCR on the 5' RACE reads. The sample has 700,000 or so distinct CDR3 sequences, around 41% seen once; the top ten hold about 32%. The sample comprised blood. Receptors were obtained from an elderly man in good health.

This clonotype has at least ten counts. The V and J genes are TRBV7-2 and TRBJ1-2; the D is unclear. The V gene lost 7 bases and the J gene lost 2 bases, with 11 bases spanning the gap. The germline gives CDR1 SGHTA, CDR2 FQGNSA. The CDR3 has 13 amino acids. The DNA of the CDR3 is TGTGCCAGCACCAAAGGGCAGAACTATGGCTACACCTTC. The encoded protein is CASTKGQNYGYTF. Together with reference TRBV7-2 and TRBJ1-2, the CDR3 gives the full variable domain: GAGVSQSPSNKVTEKGKDVELRCDPISGHTALYWYRQSLGQGLEFLIYFQGNSAPDKSGLPSDRFSAERTGGSVSTLTIQRTQQEDSAVYLCASTKGQNYGYTFGSGTRLTVV.

With respect to this clonotype: Given a much more abundant clone one base away, this may be a read error. The chain carries TRBV20-1 and TRBJ2-1; D gene unclear. V lost 3 bases and J 0 bases, leaving 9 bases between the germline ends. This CDR3 comprises 14 residues. CDR1 is DFQATT and CDR2 is SNEGSKA in the germline V gene (reference sequence). CDR3 in DNA: TGCAGTGCTAGCGGACGCAACTCCTACAATGAGCAGTTCTTC. This gives the protein CSASGRNSYNEQFF.

The chain couples TRBV11-2 to TRBJ2-7; no clear D. Germline V gene sequence: CDR1 SGHAT, CDR2 FQNNGV. There are 13 residues in the CDR3. The germline V and J ends were trimmed by 4 bases and 2 bases, with 9 bases remaining between them. The CDR3 spells CASSWAAAYEQYF. The CDR3, as DNA: TGTGCCAGCAGCTGGGCGGCCGCCTACGAGCAGTACTTC.

At least ten counts were recorded for this clonotype. V is TRBV7-3 and J is TRBJ2-3; 7 bases are a match to TRBD1. The CDR3 totals 13 residues. J was trimmed by 4 bases and V by 5 bases; bases with no gene match: 3. Germline V gene lookup returns CDR1 SGHTA and CDR2 FQGTGA. CDR3 in DNA: TGTGCCAGCAGCCTGACAGGGCCAGATACGCAGTATTTT. It codes for CASSLTGPDTQYF.

This clonotype was counted at least ten times. CDR3 nucleotide sequence: TGTGCCAGCAGCTTAGGTAGTCTAGCGGGAGGGCCAATCGAGCAGTACTTC. Amino acids: CASSLGSLAGGPIEQYF. The genes are TRBV7-2 and TRBJ2-5; 12 nucleotides match TRBD2. The DNA end is a closer match to TRBJ2-7, so the J assignment may be wrong. The CDR3 has 17 residues. Germline loops: CDR1 SGHTA, CDR2 FQGNSA.

The DNA for the CDR3 is TGTGCCAGCAGGACATCCGGGACAGGGAAAGAGACCCAGTACTTC. Its translation is CASRTSGTGKETQYF. The chain uses TRBV27 and TRBJ2-5; 9 nucleotides agree with TRBD1. The CDR3 loop spans 15 amino acids. V lost 6 bases to trimming and J lost 3 bases; unmatched junction nucleotides: 8. Germline-derived CDR1 and CDR2 are MNHEY and SMNVEV (reference sequence).

Remarks on this clonotype: One end of the junction is discordant with germline, which a read error may explain. The gene calls are TRBV20-1 and TRBJ2-1; D uncertain. Germline assignment: CDR1 DFQATT and CDR2 SNEGSKA (reference sequence). There are 16 residues in the CDR3. The CDR3 sequence is CSAKPLGSPVTLEQVF. CDR3 DNA: TGCAGTGCTAAGCCCTTGGGCTCCCCCGTTACACTTGAGCAGGTCTTC.

In this sample, this clonotype turned up many times. The rearrangement links TRBV5-1 to TRBJ1-5; D not certain. With 0 bases removed from V and 4 bases from J, the gap between germline ends came to 11 bases. This CDR3 is built from 15 residues. Germline CDR1 is SGHRS and CDR2 is YFSETQ. CDR3 protein: CASSLGTGRNQPQHF. The CDR3 nucleotides read TGCGCCAGCAGCTTGGGTACCGGGAGAAATCAGCCCCAGCATTTT.

This clonotype was seen a few times. The chain is built from TRBV29-1 and TRBJ2-6; 7 bases are a match to TRBD1. There are 17 residues in the CDR3. The germline CDR1 and CDR2 sequences are SQVTM and ANQGSEA. V trimming: 4 bases; J trimming: 0 bases; junction bases outside the gene matches: 9. CDR3 residues: CSVGGQGVLSGANVLTF. The CDR3 nucleotides read TGCAGCGTTGGTGGGCAGGGGGTACTCTCTGGGGCCAACGTCCTGACTTTC.

This sequence joins TRBV28 and TRBJ2-7; perhaps TRBD1 as D (5 bases). The germline V gene has CDR1 MDHEN and CDR2 SYDVKM. This CDR3 is 14 amino acids long. The V gene lost 6 bases and the J gene lost 0 bases, with 12 bases spanning the gap. The CDR3 is CASSPTATSYEQYF. CDR3 sequence (DNA): TGTGCCAGCAGCCCGACAGCCACCTCCTACGAGCAGTACTTC.